This T cell receptor (beta chain) was profiled in a study of blood T cell repertoires in COVID-19. This clone appeared a few times. V was cut by 5 bases and J by 3 bases, with 16 bases left in between. Germline V gene sequence: CDR1 PRHDT, CDR2 FYEKMQ (reference sequence). The CDR3 totals 15 residues. TCRdb's copy holds only in-frame clones and misses some; the assay was immunoSEQ multiplex PCR. The sample lists about 110,000 clones, about 75% seen once, with roughly 19% in the top ten. V gene TRBV13 combines with J gene TRBJ1-2; no definite D call. This receptor was obtained from a woman in her seventies with acute or convalescent COVID-19. Input material: peripheral blood. CDR3 sequence (DNA): TGTGCCAGCAGCCTCTCAGGATGGGCTGACTATGGCTACACCTTC. Protein sequence: CASSLSGWADYGYTF. Looking up the rest from reference TRBV13 and TRBJ1-2 gives the full variable domain: AAGVIQSPRHLIKEKRETATLKCYPIPRHDTVYWYQQGPGQDPQFLISFYEKMQSDKGSIPDRFSAQQFSDYHSELNMSSLELGDSALYFCASSLSGWADYGYTFGSGTRLTVV.